The 21 T cell receptor beta chains given below trace back to one sample, sequenced in a study of blood T cell repertoires in COVID-19 (dated by TCRdb to 2018 to 2020). The library relied on the immunoSEQ multiplex PCR assay. The table was pulled from immuneACCESS by TCRdb, which kept in-frame rearrangements only. Such tables lose some clones; where checked, under half of the loss comes from unresolved V genes, and the rest has no known cause. This sample comprises roughly 79,000 clones, 84% of them detected only once. The ten largest clones add up to roughly 4% of the sample. Sequencing was done on a sample of peripheral blood. These receptors were obtained from a man aged 45-60 years with acute or convalescent COVID-19.

This clone appeared once. The chain employs TRBV27 and TRBJ2-1; D perhaps matches TRBD2 (6 bases). Trimming took off 9 bases at V and 4 bases at J, with 16 bases between the two ends. From germline, CDR1 is MNHEY and CDR2 SMNVEV (reference sequence). The CDR3 is 14 amino acids. CDR3 amino acids: CASKSGLYYNEQFF. In DNA form, the CDR3 reads TGTGCCAGTAAAAGCGGGTTATATTACAATGAGCAGTTCTTC.

The rearrangement links TRBV5-1 to TRBJ2-1, with D possibly being TRBD2 (6 bases). Looked up from germline, CDR1 is SGHRS and CDR2 is YFSETQ. The CDR3 spans 15 residues. Trimming removed 0 bases from V and 3 bases from J, with 10 bases in between. CDR3 protein: CASSLDSGNYNEQFF. The CDR3 DNA follows: TGCGCCAGCAGCTTGGATAGCGGAAACTACAATGAGCAGTTCTTC.

The genes are TRBV9 and TRBJ2-5; 7 nucleotides agree with TRBD2. CDR3 length equals 14 residues. V trimming: 0 bases; J trimming: 1 base; junction bases outside the gene matches: 0. Germline loops: CDR1 SGDLS, CDR2 YYNGEE. CDR3 sequence (DNA): TGTGCCAGCAGCGTAGGGGGGGGCCAAGAGACCCAGTACTTC. It yields the protein CASSVGGGQETQYF.

The chain couples TRBV3-1 (or the pseudogene TRBV3-2) to TRBJ2-3; 12 bases fit TRBD2. CDR3 length equals 17 residues. Germline V gene lookup returns CDR1 LGHDT and CDR2 YNNKEL (reference sequence). Trimming cost V 4 bases and J 1 base; bases outside gene matches: 6. The CDR3 DNA follows: TGTGCCAGCAGCCGACTAGCGGGGGATTCAGGCACAGATACGCAGTATTTT. Translating it yields CASSRLAGDSGTDTQYF.

The DNA for the CDR3 is TGTGCCAGCAGCTTAGGAACTAGCGGGGGGATAGCCAAAAACATTCAGTACTTC. Translated: CASSLGTSGGIAKNIQYF. The chain couples TRBV11-3 to TRBJ2-4; 12 nucleotides align to TRBD2. V dropped 1 base and J dropped 0; count of bases not matched to a gene: 4. The CDR3 extends over 18 amino acids. The germline CDR1 and CDR2 sequences are SGHNT and YENEEA. The entire variable domain, with the rest obtained from reference TRBV11-3 and TRBJ2-4, is as follows: EAGVVQSPRYKIIEKKQPVAFWCNPISGHNTLYWYLQNLGQGPELLIRYENEEAVDDSQLPKDRFSAERLKGVDSTLKIQPAELGDSAVYLCASSLGTSGGIAKNIQYFGAGTRLSVL.

The chain employs TRBV9 and TRBJ1-1; the D gene is possibly TRBD1 (6 bases). The CDR3 spans 13 residues. The ends were cut back, 4 bases at V and 5 bases at J, with 12 bases in the middle. From germline, CDR1 is SGDLS and CDR2 YYNGEE. In DNA form, the CDR3 reads TGTGCCAGCAGCACAAAAACAGGGACTGAAGCTTTCTTT. This codes for CASSTKTGTEAFF.

V gene TRBV6-5 combines with J gene TRBJ1-4; 10 bases fit TRBD1. Looked up from germline, CDR1 is MNHEY and CDR2 is SVGAGI. The J segment lost 8 bases and the V segment lost 0 bases, leaving 3 bases of the junction unmatched. This CDR3 contains 15 residues. CDR3 residues: CASSYSDRGEEKLFF. CDR3 sequence (DNA): TGTGCCAGCAGTTACTCGGACAGGGGGGAGGAAAAACTGTTTTTT.

The rearrangement links TRBV11-2 to TRBJ2-3, with D possibly matching TRBD1 (6 bases). This CDR3 is 17 amino acids long. CDR1 is SGHAT and CDR2 is FQNNGV in the germline V gene. With 3 bases removed from V and 2 bases from J, the gap between germline ends came to 18 bases. CDR3 protein: CASSFSFGAGDTDTQYF. Written as DNA, the CDR3 is TGTGCCAGCAGCTTTAGCTTTGGGGCAGGGGACACAGATACGCAGTATTTT.

J is TRBJ1-2 and V is TRBV5-5, with TRBD1 matching over 7 bases. Germline CDR1 reads SGHKS; CDR2 reads YYEKEE (reference sequence). V was pared by 6 bases and J by 8 bases, with 19 bases of the junction left unmatched. The CDR3 length is 16 residues. In DNA form, the CDR3 reads TGTGCCAGCACCCGGAGGGGGCTTGTCGGGCTCGGAGGCTACACCTTC. This codes for CASTRRGLVGLGGYTF.

The genes are TRBV28 and TRBJ1-5, with unresolved D. The CDR3 contains 13 residues. Trimming cost V 6 bases and J 0 bases, with 6 bases left between them. The germline gives CDR1 MDHEN, CDR2 SYDVKM. The CDR3: CASSRDSNQPQHF. The CDR3 bases are TGTGCCAGCAGCCGCGATAGCAATCAGCCCCAGCATTTT.

The chain has TRBV4-3 and TRBJ1-5; no clear D gene. The CDR3 has 15 residues. V was clipped by 0 bases and J by 3 bases, with 9 bases between them. Germline CDR1 and CDR2: LGHNA and YSLEER. The CDR3 here is CASSQDAWANQPQHF. Here the CDR3 DNA reads TGCGCCAGCAGCCAAGACGCGTGGGCCAATCAGCCCCAGCATTTT.

V and J are TRBV24-1 and TRBJ2-7; possible D gene TRBD2, 5 bases. The CDR3 loop spans 13 amino acids. Trimming left V 4 bases short and J 7 bases short, with 13 bases between. CDR1 and CDR2 (germline): KGHDR, SFDVKD. DNA for the CDR3: TGTGCCACCAGTGAAACGGTCAGGAGGGAGCAGTACTTC. It is translated as CATSETVRREQYF.

This clone has only one observation. The chain couples TRBV10-3 to TRBJ2-3; 7 nucleotides align to TRBD2. Germline CDR1 is ENHRY and CDR2 is SYGVKD. V shed 11 bases and J 4 bases; nucleotides not matched to a gene: 9. The CDR3 extends over 13 amino acids. For the CDR3, the DNA is TGTGCCTTCCAGGGACTATCCCCAGATACGCAGTATTTT. It codes for CAFQGLSPDTQYF.

The rearrangement uses TRBV6-2 or TRBV6-3 and TRBJ1-2, with D possibly being TRBD1 (5 bases). This CDR3 region has 14 residues. Germline V gene sequence: CDR1 MNHEY, CDR2 SVGEGT. V dropped 3 bases and J dropped 6 bases, with 14 bases sitting between them. The CDR3 loop reads CASSYRGRGDGYTF. DNA of the CDR3: TGTGCCAGCAGTTATCGCGGCCGGGGGGATGGCTACACCTTC.

The V call is TRBV18, the J call TRBJ2-5; perhaps TRBD2 as D (6 bases). The CDR3 covers 13 residues. The V and J ends lost 4 bases and 5 bases respectively, with 11 bases between them. Germline values: CDR1 KGHSH, CDR2 LQKENI. The CDR3 sequence is CASSRRDLETQYF. Written as DNA, the CDR3 is TGTGCCAGCTCACGACGGGACTTGGAGACCCAGTACTTC.

This clone has only one observation. Other nucleotide sequences in the sample specify the same CDR3. The chain is built from TRBV12-3 or TRBV12-4 and TRBJ1-2; TRBD1 is a possible D gene (5 bases). Trimming took off 7 bases at V and 1 base at J, with 10 bases between the two ends. This CDR3 region has 13 residues. The CDR3: CASTPGGNYGYTF. The DNA for the CDR3 is TGTGCCAGCACCCCGGGGGGTAACTATGGCTACACCTTC.

The gene calls are TRBV4-3 and TRBJ2-7; maybe TRBD2 (6 bases). The germline CDR1 and CDR2 sequences are LGHNA and YSLEER. Trimming pared 4 bases from V and 0 bases from J, leaving 19 bases between. The CDR3 runs 17 residues. The CDR3 DNA is TGCGCCAGCAGCCTGGGGGTCCTAGCGACCTACTCCTACGAGCAGTACTTC. It yields the protein CASSLGVLATYSYEQYF.

This clone was counted once. The genes are TRBV14 and TRBJ1-2; weak D call: TRBD1 (6 bases). Between the trimmed V and J ends, which lost 4 bases and 1 base, there was a span of 16 bases. The V gene's germline CDR1 is SGHDN and CDR2 FVKESK. CDR3 length: 16 amino acids. CDR3 residues: CASSRGQTLLNYGYTF. Written as DNA, the CDR3 is TGTGCCAGCAGCCGAGGACAGACCCTACTTAACTATGGCTACACCTTC.

The sample holds one count of this clone. This CDR3 is CASSQVRGGQVLSDTQYF. For the CDR3, the DNA is TGTGCCAGCAGCCAAGTAAGGGGGGGACAGGTACTATCAGATACGCAGTATTTT. The gene calls are TRBV3-1 (or the pseudogene TRBV3-2) and TRBJ2-3, with D possibly TRBD1 on 8 matching bases. CDR1 is LGHDT, CDR2 YNNKEL, per germline (reference sequence). The CDR3 runs 18 residues. With 1 base removed from V and 4 bases from J, the gap between germline ends came to 21 bases.

The V gene is TRBV29-1, the J gene TRBJ2-7, with 10 positions matching TRBD1. The CDR3 consists of 14 residues. V shed 3 bases and J 4 bases; nucleotides not matched to a gene: 6. Germline CDR1 and CDR2: SQVTM and ANQGSEA. CDR3 DNA sequence: TGCAGCGTTGATGTAGGGACAGGGGCTTACGAGCAGTACTTC. Its protein is CSVDVGTGAYEQYF.

The chain carries TRBV6-6 and TRBJ2-1; D gene uncertain. The CDR3 has 11 residues. Trimming cost V 2 bases and J 7 bases, with 3 bases left between them. CDR1 and CDR2 from the germline V gene are MNHNY and SVGAGI (reference sequence). The chain's CDR3 is CASSYQNEQFF. The CDR3, as DNA: TGTGCCAGCAGTTACCAGAATGAGCAGTTCTTC.